This T cell receptor beta chain was recovered during a study of control samples from healthy donors and cancer patients. TCRdb's table, derived via immunoSEQ multiplex PCR, lists solely in-frame clones and lacks some. There are just over 80,000 clones in the sample; around 94% occur only once, and around 4.5% lies in the top ten. The germline gives CDR1 WNHNN, CDR2 SYGVQD (reference sequence). With 6 bases clipped from V and 0 bases from J, the junction kept 7 bases outside the gene matches. CDR3 size: 15 residues. Sample: blood. The receptor was isolated from a woman under 30 in good health. The chain links TRBV10-1 to TRBJ2-7, with TRBD1 identical over 8 bases. The CDR3 loop reads CASSPGQVFSYEQYF. The CDR3 bases are TGCGCCAGCAGCCCGGGACAGGTGTTCTCCTACGAGCAGTACTTC.